A single sample is the source of the 19 T cell receptor beta chains below, sequenced in a study of blood T cell repertoires in COVID-19. Assay: immunoSEQ multiplex PCR; the TCRdb copy retains only in-frame clones and omits some. The sample lists about 180,000 clones; about four fifths were seen once. The sequenced sample consisted of peripheral blood. Source of these receptors: a woman in her 70s with COVID-19, enrolled during active disease.

The chain employs TRBV3-1 (or the pseudogene TRBV3-2) and TRBJ1-4, with 8 nucleotides matching TRBD1. The CDR3 is 13 amino acids. V gave up 6 bases and J gave up 10 bases; unmatched junction bases: 7. Germline assignment: CDR1 LGHDT and CDR2 YNNKEL (reference sequence). The CDR3 nucleotides read TGTGCCAGCAGGAGGGGGACAGGAGGAAAACTGTTTTTT. Translation: CASRRGTGGKLFF.

This clone was picked up one time. The chain employs TRBV5-1 and TRBJ2-7, with a weak D call TRBD2 (6 bases). The CDR3 sequence is 14 residues long. Germline CDR1 reads SGHRS; CDR2 reads YFSETQ. V dropped 0 bases and J dropped 2 bases, with 9 bases sitting between them. CDR3 in amino acids: CASSLAGGTYEQYF. The CDR3 DNA follows: TGCGCCAGCAGCTTGGCCGGGGGAACCTACGAGCAGTACTTC.

The V gene is TRBV27, the J gene TRBJ2-3; TRBD2 aligns across 11 bases. The V segment lost 5 bases and the J segment 1 base; nucleotides outside the gene matches: 11. In germline, CDR1 is MNHEY, CDR2 SMNVEV (reference sequence). The CDR3 is 18 residues long. The CDR3 is CASSHRGLAGRGTDTQYF. CDR3 bases: TGTGCCAGCAGTCATCGAGGACTAGCGGGTAGAGGCACAGATACGCAGTATTTT.

This clone has a handful of counts. CDR3 nucleotide sequence: TGTGCCAGCAGTCCTTTACAGGGTACGAAACGTTCACCCCTCCACTTT. As protein: CASSPLQGTKRSPLHF. This rearrangement joins TRBV11-2 to TRBJ1-6; perhaps TRBD1 as D (6 bases). V lost 6 bases to trimming and J lost 9 bases, with 21 bases between them. The CDR3 sequence is 16 residues long. The V gene's germline CDR1 is SGHAT and CDR2 FQNNGV.

The rearrangement uses TRBV7-2 and TRBJ1-2, with 9 nucleotides matching TRBD1. CDR1 SGHTA and CDR2 FQGNSA come from the germline V gene. The J segment lost 4 bases and the V segment lost 6 bases, leaving 6 bases of the junction unmatched. The CDR3 sequence is 14 residues long. The CDR3 DNA follows: TGTGCCAGCAGTTCGGACAGGGGCCGCTATGGCTACACCTTC. Encoded protein: CASSSDRGRYGYTF.

V gene TRBV18 combines with J gene TRBJ2-1; 8 bases are shared with TRBD1. The junction had 4 bases not matched to a gene; V was cut back by 3 bases and J by 9 bases. CDR3 length equals 13 residues. Per the germline V gene, CDR1 is KGHSH and CDR2 is LQKENI. CDR3 in amino acids: CASSPTGVSEQFF. The CDR3 DNA is TGTGCCAGCTCACCGACAGGGGTGAGTGAGCAGTTCTTC. Based on the CDR3 plus reference TRBV18 and TRBJ2-1, the full variable domain is NAGVMQNPRHLVRRRGQEARLRCSPMKGHSHVYWYRQLPEEGLKFMVYLQKENIIDESGMPKERFSAEFPKEGPSILRIQQVVRGDSAAYFCASSPTGVSEQFFGPGTRLTVL.

The V gene is TRBV7-9, the J gene TRBJ2-1, with 10 bases matching TRBD2. Germline CDR1 reads SEHNR; CDR2 reads FQNEAQ (reference sequence). V gave up 3 bases and J gave up 7 bases; unmatched junction bases: 9. The CDR3 is 16 amino acids. CDR3 DNA: TGTGCCAGCAGCTTTAACCCGGGACTAGCGAATAATGAGCAGTTCTTC. Amino acid sequence: CASSFNPGLANNEQFF.

The chain uses TRBV15 and TRBJ1-1, with 7 bases fitting TRBD1. Germline CDR1 LNHNV, CDR2 YYDKDF (reference sequence). This CDR3 has 16 residues. Losses at the gene ends were 0 bases for V and 2 bases for J; bases not matched to a gene: 6. The CDR3 nucleotides read TGTGCCACCAGCAGAGATATTGGGACAGCTAACACTGAAGCTTTCTTT. Translating it yields CATSRDIGTANTEAFF.

J is TRBJ2-7 and V is TRBV7-2, with D unclear. From germline, CDR1 is SGHTA and CDR2 FQGNSA. Between the trimmed V and J ends, which lost 0 bases and 5 bases, there was a span of 8 bases. CDR3 length equals 13 residues. The CDR3 loop reads CASSLARHHEQYF. As DNA, the CDR3 is TGTGCCAGCAGCTTAGCGCGTCACCACGAGCAGTACTTC.

The chain couples TRBV18 to TRBJ1-5, with 7 bases that match TRBD1. The CDR3 consists of 15 residues. Trimming took 6 bases from V and 4 from J; bases not matched to a gene: 9. Per germline, CDR1 KGHSH and CDR2 LQKENI. In DNA, the CDR3 is TGTGCCAGCTCCCCTGGACAGGTCCGGAATCAGCCCCAGCATTTT. It encodes CASSPGQVRNQPQHF.

This chain joins TRBV25-1 and TRBJ2-1; D not resolved. The CDR3 totals 14 residues. V was clipped by 2 bases and J by 0 bases, with 5 bases between them. Germline V gives CDR1 MGHDK, CDR2 SYGVNS. The chain's CDR3 is CASSEPGSYNEQFF. The CDR3 coding sequence is TGTGCCAGCAGTGAACCCGGCTCCTACAATGAGCAGTTCTTC.

The CDR3: CASSSSGAAYPLDEQFF. The CDR3 DNA reads TGTGCCAGCAGTTCATCAGGGGCCGCATACCCCTTGGATGAGCAGTTCTTC. The chain carries TRBV25-1 and TRBJ2-1; possibly TRBD1 for D (6 bases). The CDR3 is 17 residues long. Trimming pared 5 bases from V and 8 bases from J, leaving 25 bases between. Germline V gives CDR1 MGHDK, CDR2 SYGVNS.

The rearrangement links TRBV2 to TRBJ1-2; 8 bases are shared with TRBD1. CDR3 length equals 13 residues. With V trimmed by 7 bases and J by 8 bases, 9 bases remained unmatched. CDR1 is SNHLY and CDR2 is FYNNEI in the germline V gene. The CDR3 is CASTAQGAGGYTF. CDR3 DNA: TGTGCCAGCACCGCCCAGGGGGCGGGGGGCTACACCTTC.

The genes are TRBV18 and TRBJ2-1, with TRBD2 identical over 16 bases. Unmatched junction bases numbered 3, after V lost 0 bases and J lost 10 bases. The CDR3 length is 16 residues. Germline values: CDR1 KGHSH, CDR2 LQKENI. CDR3 sequence reads: CASSPPGLAGGLEQFF. The DNA for the CDR3 is TGTGCCAGCTCACCACCGGGACTAGCGGGAGGGCTAGAGCAGTTCTTC.

The V and J genes are TRBV28 and TRBJ2-4; TRBD1 agrees at 9 bases. The germline gives CDR1 MDHEN, CDR2 SYDVKM. This CDR3 comprises 13 residues. The J segment lost 6 bases and the V segment lost 6 bases, leaving 3 bases of the junction unmatched. CDR3 bases: TGTGCCAGCAGGGGACAGGGAGTAAACATTCAGTACTTC. It is translated as CASRGQGVNIQYF.

This clone was picked up a small number of times. The chain has TRBV2 and TRBJ2-2; D is uncertain. Trimming pared 4 bases from V and 2 bases from J, leaving 11 bases between. Germline CDR1 and CDR2: SNHLY and FYNNEI. The CDR3 runs 15 residues. CDR3: CASSVTGLNTGELFF. The DNA of the CDR3 is TGTGCCAGCAGTGTCACCGGTTTAAACACCGGGGAGCTGTTTTTT.

The J gene is TRBJ2-1, the V gene TRBV14, with 9 bases lining up with TRBD1. Losses at the gene ends were 4 bases for V and 4 bases for J; bases not matched to a gene: 8. This CDR3 is built from 16 residues. The germline V gene encodes CDR1 SGHDN and CDR2 FVKESK. The CDR3 sequence: CASSLRGTGTYNEQFF. The CDR3 DNA reads TGTGCCAGCAGCCTCCGCGGGACAGGGACTTACAATGAGCAGTTCTTC. The whole variable domain, remainder taken from reference TRBV14 and TRBJ2-1, is EAGVTQFPSHSVIEKGQTVTLRCDPISGHDNLYWYRRVMGKEIKFLLHFVKESKQDESGMPNNRFLAERTGGTYSTLKVQPAELEDSGVYFCASSLRGTGTYNEQFFGPGTRLTVL.

The chain is built from TRBV27 and TRBJ2-1; 8 bases line up with TRBD2. The V segment lost 0 bases and the J segment 7 bases; nucleotides outside the gene matches: 11. CDR3 length: 17 amino acids. The germline gives CDR1 MNHEY, CDR2 SMNVEV (reference sequence). The CDR3 sequence: CASSLSPPSGPKNEQFF. CDR3 DNA: TGTGCCAGCAGTTTATCCCCGCCTAGCGGGCCAAAAAATGAGCAGTTCTTC.

V gene TRBV6-1 combines with J gene TRBJ2-1, with D perhaps TRBD2 (5 bases). The CDR3 is 14 amino acids. The germline V and J ends were trimmed by 1 base and 9 bases, with 13 bases remaining between them. Per the germline V gene, CDR1 is MNHNS and CDR2 is SASEGT. The CDR3 DNA sequence: TGTGCCAGCAGTGAAGTGCCCGGGGAAGGTGAGCAGTTCTTC. It codes for CASSEVPGEGEQFF.